Below, 21 T cell receptor beta chains from the same sample are listed, as sequenced in a study of human T cells and chemical hapten exposure. One entry per CDR3 protein, called by TCRdb with MiXCR from the RACE reads. There are about 84,000 distinct CDR3 sequences in the sample; 8% to 13% occur only once, and 5% lies in the top ten. Time point denoted: patch test 2, 6 weeks after DPC sensitization. Treatment noted: therapeutic diphenylcyclopropenone sensitization with weekly scalp DPC. Specimen: whole blood, collected in connection with sensitization to the hapten diphenylcyclopropenone (DPC). These TCRs come from a woman aged 50 to 65 with alopecia areata. Some clones in this sample may be carry-over from other donors' samples.

V usage is TRBV20-1 and J usage is TRBJ1-6, with 7 bases that match TRBD1. Trimming at V came to 7 bases and at J to 9 bases, leaving 15 bases not matched to a gene. Germline loops: CDR1 DFQATT, CDR2 SNEGSKA (reference sequence). This CDR3 is built from 15 residues. The CDR3 DNA sequence: TGCAGTGTTGCGCATCAGACAGGGAGGCGTTCACCCCTCCACTTT. Translated: CSVAHQTGRRSPLHF.

This clonotype was observed at least ten times. The V and J genes are TRBV27 and TRBJ2-1, with a tentative D call TRBD2 (6 bases). CDR1 MNHEY and CDR2 SMNVEV come from the germline V gene (reference sequence). Trimming took 6 bases from V and 0 from J, leaving 12 bases between them. CDR3 size: 15 residues. CDR3 nucleotide sequence: TGTGCCAGCAGCCCTAGCGTCTTCTCCTACAATGAGCAGTTCTTC. Its protein product is CASSPSVFSYNEQFF.

This clonotype has just a few counts. V gene TRBV12-3 or TRBV12-4 combines with J gene TRBJ1-1, with no clear D. V was clipped by 5 bases and J by 9 bases, with 13 bases between them. The CDR3 has 12 residues. DNA of the CDR3: TGTGCCAGCAGTGTTGAGACCTTGAAAGCTTTCTTT. Translation: CASSVETLKAFF.

This clonotype was counted ten times or more. The V call is TRBV6-1, the J call TRBJ2-1; 10 bases map to TRBD2. CDR1 is MNHNS, CDR2 SASEGT, per germline. After removal of 8 bases from V and 6 bases from J, the junction contained 16 bases not matched to a gene. The CDR3 has 17 residues. CDR3 bases: TGTGCCAGCTACGGGGCAGCGGGAGGGCGATCATTCAATGAGCAGTTCTTC. Amino acid sequence: CASYGAAGGRSFNEQFF.

This clonotype was seen only a few times. The rearrangement links TRBV6-2 or TRBV6-3 to TRBJ2-2, with unresolved D. The CDR3 contains 15 residues. The ends were cut back, 3 bases at V and 1 base at J, with 9 bases in the middle. Germline assignment: CDR1 MNHEY and CDR2 SVGEGT. The CDR3 region has the DNA TGTGCCAGCAGTTATCCGGTTCTGAACACCGGGGAGCTGTTTTTT. This encodes CASSYPVLNTGELFF.

This clonotype was seen many times. This chain links TRBV20-1 with TRBJ1-1; D is unclear. The CDR3 consists of 13 residues. The germline CDR1 and CDR2 sequences are DFQATT and SNEGSKA (reference sequence). Trimming cost V 2 bases and J 3 bases, with 10 bases left between them. CDR3 DNA sequence: TGCAGTGCTAGAAGGCATCTAGACACTGAAGCTTTCTTT. Its translation is CSARRHLDTEAFF.

This clonotype was seen many times. The chain links TRBV9 to TRBJ2-1; TRBD1 might be the D (6 bases). This CDR3 has 14 amino acids. Germline CDR1 and CDR2: SGDLS and YYNGEE. The V end was cut by 4 bases, the J end by 7 bases, with 15 bases between. The CDR3 DNA follows: TGTGCCAGCAGCCCGGGACACAGCAGGAATGAGCAGTTCTTC. Its protein is CASSPGHSRNEQFF.

This clonotype was seen a handful of times. The chain recombines TRBV7-6 with TRBJ2-5; D uncertain. This CDR3 is built from 11 residues. Germline CDR1 and CDR2: SGHVS and FNYEAQ. Trimming shortened V by 8 bases and J by 5 bases, and 9 bases separated the two germline ends. CDR3 protein: CASGLTETQYF. In DNA form, the CDR3 reads TGTGCCAGCGGCCTAACGGAGACCCAGTACTTC.

The sample holds many counts of this clonotype. This chain connects TRBV13 to TRBJ2-7; tentatively, D is TRBD1 or TRBD2 (5 bases each). The CDR3 runs to 14 residues. Germline V lookup: CDR1 PRHDT, CDR2 FYEKMQ (reference sequence). The V and J ends lost 5 bases and 2 bases respectively, with 13 bases between them. The CDR3 DNA sequence: TGTGCCAGCAGCCCCGCCCAGGGACCCTACGAGCAGTACTTC. It yields the protein CASSPAQGPYEQYF.

This clonotype was counted at least ten times. This chain uses TRBV12-3 or TRBV12-4 with TRBJ2-2; D not resolved. V lost 6 bases, J lost 7 bases, and 12 bases lay in between. This CDR3 comprises 13 residues. CDR3 coding DNA: TGTGCCAGCAGCTACACCCGAGGCGGGGAGCTGTTTTTT. Translated, it gives CASSYTRGGELFF.

At least ten counts were recorded for this clonotype. This chain uses TRBV10-3 with TRBJ1-6; the match to TRBD1 covers 9 bases. The trim removed 10 bases at V and 10 bases at J, leaving 14 bases unmatched. The CDR3 has 15 amino acids. Per germline, CDR1 ENHRY and CDR2 SYGVKD. CDR3 in amino acids: CATKTSTGGGSPLHF. The CDR3 nucleotides are TGTGCCACAAAAACGTCGACAGGGGGAGGATCACCCCTCCACTTT.

This clonotype was recorded at least ten times. The chain is built from TRBV30 and TRBJ2-7, with 9 bases fitting TRBD1. Germline V gene data show CDR1 as GTSNPN and CDR2 as SVGIG (reference sequence). This CDR3 has 16 amino acids. V lost 0 bases, J lost 4 bases, and 10 bases stayed unmatched. CDR3 residues: CAWSVLGQGFMYEQYF. CDR3 nucleotide sequence: TGTGCCTGGAGTGTACTAGGACAGGGGTTTATGTACGAGCAGTACTTC.

In this sample, this clonotype turned up a few times. This chain uses TRBV2 with TRBJ2-2, with D unclear. The germline V gene has CDR1 SNHLY and CDR2 FYNNEI. The CDR3 extends over 15 amino acids. Trimming removed 1 base at V and 1 base at J, with 7 bases between. The CDR3 sequence is CASSEGTLNTGELFF. CDR3 DNA sequence: TGTGCCAGCAGTGAAGGCACCTTGAACACCGGGGAGCTGTTTTTT.

In this sample, this clonotype turned up many times. The chain joins TRBV20-1 to TRBJ2-7, with 9 bases matching TRBD1. This CDR3 is built from 15 residues. Germline CDR1 is DFQATT and CDR2 is SNEGSKA (reference sequence). V gave up 3 bases and J gave up 7 bases; unmatched junction bases: 13. The CDR3 DNA sequence: TGCAGTGCTAGGCGTACCGGGACAGGGAGGGGAGAGCAGTACTTC. Protein sequence: CSARRTGTGRGEQYF.

The sample holds many counts of this clonotype. The chain carries TRBV7-6 and TRBJ2-3, with TRBD2 matching over 10 bases. Germline CDR1 SGHVS, CDR2 FNYEAQ. V trimming: 5 bases; J trimming: 2 bases; junction bases outside the gene matches: 7. This CDR3 contains 16 residues. CDR3 coding DNA: TGTGCCAGCAGCACAACTAGCGGGGATTTCACAGATACGCAGTATTTT. Its translation: CASSTTSGDFTDTQYF.

V gene TRBV12-5 combines with J gene TRBJ2-5; 10 bases are shared with TRBD1. The V and J ends lost 0 bases and 4 bases, in that order; junction bases with no gene match: 8. Germline CDR1 and CDR2: LGHNT and FRNRAP. The CDR3 is 17 residues long. The CDR3 reads CASGLVLGQGIRETQYF. The CDR3 nucleotides are TGTGCTAGTGGTTTGGTACTGGGACAGGGGATTCGAGAGACCCAGTACTTC.

A note on this clonotype: Germline and junction disagree at one end, which may indicate a read error. CDR3 sequence reads: CASSSAGTGRYEQHF. As DNA, the CDR3 is TGTGCCAGCAGCTCTGCCGGGACAGGGCGTTACGAGCAGCACTTC. The chain has TRBV28 and TRBJ2-7; 9 bases align to TRBD1. CDR3 size: 15 residues. The germline V gene encodes CDR1 MDHEN and CDR2 SYDVKM.

This clonotype is medium-sized (0.01 to 0.1%). The rearrangement joins TRBV29-1 to TRBJ2-7, with D perhaps given as TRBD1 or TRBD2 (5 bases each). The V and J ends lost 8 bases and 7 bases respectively, with 24 bases between them. Germline-derived CDR1 and CDR2 are SQVTM and ANQGSEA. There are 14 residues in the CDR3. The CDR3: CSTSSDRGLHEQYF. DNA for the CDR3: TGCAGCACTTCATCGGACCGGGGCTTGCATGAGCAGTACTTC.

The table lists this clonotype with many counts. The genes are TRBV24-1 and TRBJ1-5; D is undetermined. The V end lost 3 bases, the J end lost 5 bases, and 10 bases lay between the germline ends. This CDR3 spans 14 amino acids. CDR1 is KGHDR and CDR2 is SFDVKD in the germline V gene. The CDR3 coding sequence is TGTGCCACCAGTGATGCGGACGGCGATCAGCCCCAGCATTTT. Translating it yields CATSDADGDQPQHF.

There are a few counts of this clonotype. The chain carries TRBV7-2 and TRBJ2-7; 11 nucleotides match TRBD2. The CDR3 has 14 residues. Germline CDR1 reads SGHTA; CDR2 reads FQGNSA. With V trimmed by 4 bases and J by 3 bases, 2 bases remained unmatched. The CDR3 sequence is CASSSGLAGYEQYF. Here the CDR3 DNA reads TGTGCCAGCAGCTCAGGACTAGCGGGCTACGAGCAGTACTTC.

V usage is TRBV12-5 and J usage is TRBJ1-4, with D possibly TRBD1 on 6 matching bases. The germline V and J ends were trimmed by 1 base and 4 bases, with 10 bases remaining between them. This CDR3 region has 15 residues. Germline lookup yields CDR1 LGHNT and CDR2 FRNRAP. CDR3 coding DNA: TGTGCTAGTGGTTTGGACGGACAGCTTAATGAAAAACTGTTTTTT. Amino acid sequence: CASGLDGQLNEKLFF.